This T cell receptor beta chain was documented in a study of blood T cell repertoires in COVID-19. Assay used: immunoSEQ multiplex PCR; TCRdb lists only in-frame clones, some missing. The sample records over 85,000 clones, less than 90% being singletons. This CDR3 has 16 amino acids. Unmatched junction bases numbered 2, after V lost 5 bases and J lost 0 bases. The V gene's germline CDR1 is SGHRS and CDR2 YFSETQ. Input material: peripheral blood. The chain is built from TRBV5-1 and TRBJ2-1, with 13 nucleotides matching TRBD2. This TCR was sampled from a man in his 60s with acute or convalescent COVID-19. CDR3 coding DNA: TGCGCCAGCAGTTGGACTAGCGGGAGCTCCTACAATGAGCAGTTCTTC. Translated, it gives CASSWTSGSSYNEQFF.